The rows below give T cell receptor beta chains drawn from one sample of a study of T cells after posttransplantation cyclophosphamide. TCRdb keeps only in-frame clones here, not all; method: immunoSEQ multiplex PCR. The sample has over 30,000 clones, none seen only once. Sequenced input: PBMCs. These receptors were obtained from a woman aged 50 to 60 in good health and a related stem cell transplant donor. Both conserved end residues are part of each CDR3. Fields, in order: clone size, J gene, V gene, D gene, CDR3 protein, CDR3 DNA. The D gene is left open where the match is weak. Clone size is not always given. Where it is, it says once, few, many or a class for expanded clones.

many,TRBJ2-6,TRBV5-4,TRBD2,CASSHKRGVSGANVLTF,TGTGCCAGCAGTCATAAGCGGGGGGTCTCTGGGGCCAACGTCCTGACTTTC
many,TRBJ1-1,TRBV9,TRBD1,CASSVTAGGETEAFF,TGTGCCAGCAGCGTGACGGCAGGGGGAGAGACTGAAGCTTTCTTT
many,TRBJ2-7,TRBV7-2,-,CASAEFPGHLSGEQYF,TGTGCCAGCGCTGAGTTCCCGGGACATTTAAGTGGGGAGCAGTACTTC
many,TRBJ1-2,TRBV28,TRBD1,CASSPSRRGQYGYTF,TGTGCCAGCAGTCCCTCCCGCAGGGGGCAATATGGCTACACCTTC
many,TRBJ1-5,TRBV27,TRBD1,CASSPYRDSYNQPQHF,TGTGCCAGCAGTCCCTACCGGGACAGTTACAATCAGCCCCAGCATTTT
many,TRBJ1-5,TRBV7-2,-,CASSLEGISNQPQHF,TGTGCCAGCAGCTTAGAGGGGATCAGCAATCAGCCCCAGCATTTT
few,TRBJ2-5,TRBV2,-,CASSRPFMEQYF,TGTGCCAGCAGCCGTCCTTTTATGGAGCAGTACTTC
many,TRBJ2-7,TRBV19,-,CASSRGAFSYEQYF,TGTGCCAGTAGTCGCGGAGCCTTCTCCTACGAGCAGTACTTC
many,TRBJ2-5,TRBV19,TRBD1,CASSLRHRQGQETQYF,TGTGCCAGTAGTTTAAGACATCGACAGGGCCAAGAGACCCAGTACTTC
many,TRBJ1-1,TRBV19,TRBD1,CASSTGQGMTFF,TGTGCCAGTAGTACCGGACAGGGTATGACTTTCTTT
many,TRBJ2-1,TRBV5-4,-,CASSLPRYSYNEQFF,TGTGCCAGCAGCTTGCCTCGGTACTCCTACAATGAGCAGTTCTTC
-,TRBJ2-7,TRBV6-5,-,CASSAEGPSYEQYF,TGTGCCAGCAGTGCGGAGGGGCCCTCCTACGAGCAGTACTTC
many,TRBJ1-3,TRBV28,-,CASRAQGASGNTIYF,TGTGCCAGCAGGGCACAGGGAGCCTCTGGAAACACCATATATTTT
-,TRBJ1-1,TRBV6-1,-,CASTIRQFIGSEAFF,TGTGCCAGCACCATCCGACAGTTCATAGGCTCTGAAGCTTTCTTT
many,TRBJ1-5,TRBV2,TRBD1,CASRRRGQVNQPQHF,TGTGCCAGCAGGAGACGCGGACAGGTCAATCAGCCCCAGCATTTT
many,TRBJ1-4,TRBV4-1,-,CASSQPTDSNEKLFF,TGCGCCAGCAGCCAACCGACGGACTCTAATGAAAAACTGTTTTTT
few,TRBJ1-3,TRBV7-9,-,CASSLYQGGLFGNTIYF,TGTGCCAGCAGCTTATACCAGGGTGGCTTATTTGGAAACACCATATATTTT
many,TRBJ1-3,TRBV18,-,CASSETDSNSGNTIYF,TGTGCCAGCTCAGAAACGGACAGCAACTCTGGAAACACCATATATTTT
many,TRBJ1-2,TRBV6-6,-,CASYRGANYGYTF,TGTGCCAGTTACCGGGGGGCTAACTATGGCTACACCTTC
many,TRBJ1-1,TRBV5-1,-,CASSLGTADLEAFF,TGCGCCAGCAGCTTGGGGACAGCGGATCTTGAAGCTTTCTTT
many,TRBJ2-1,TRBV11-3,-,CASSLVDTQYNEQFF,TGTGCCAGCAGCTTAGTAGATACCCAATACAATGAGCAGTTCTTC
many,TRBJ2-6,TRBV5-4,TRBD1,CASSYMDRGANVLTF,TGTGCCAGCAGTTATATGGACAGGGGGGCCAACGTCCTGACTTTC